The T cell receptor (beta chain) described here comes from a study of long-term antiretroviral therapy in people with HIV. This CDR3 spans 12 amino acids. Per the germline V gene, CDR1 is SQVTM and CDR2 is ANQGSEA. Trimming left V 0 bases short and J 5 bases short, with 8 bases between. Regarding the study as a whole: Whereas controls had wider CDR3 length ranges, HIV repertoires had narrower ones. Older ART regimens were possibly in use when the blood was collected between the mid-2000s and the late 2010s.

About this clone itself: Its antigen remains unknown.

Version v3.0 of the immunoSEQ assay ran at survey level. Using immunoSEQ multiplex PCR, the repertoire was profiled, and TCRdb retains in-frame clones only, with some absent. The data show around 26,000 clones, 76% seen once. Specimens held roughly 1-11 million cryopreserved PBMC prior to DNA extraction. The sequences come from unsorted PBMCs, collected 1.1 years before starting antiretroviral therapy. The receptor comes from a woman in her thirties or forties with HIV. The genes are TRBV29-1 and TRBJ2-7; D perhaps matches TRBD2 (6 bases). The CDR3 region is CSVEDRGDEQYF. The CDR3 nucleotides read TGCAGCGTTGAAGATCGCGGGGACGAGCAGTACTTC.